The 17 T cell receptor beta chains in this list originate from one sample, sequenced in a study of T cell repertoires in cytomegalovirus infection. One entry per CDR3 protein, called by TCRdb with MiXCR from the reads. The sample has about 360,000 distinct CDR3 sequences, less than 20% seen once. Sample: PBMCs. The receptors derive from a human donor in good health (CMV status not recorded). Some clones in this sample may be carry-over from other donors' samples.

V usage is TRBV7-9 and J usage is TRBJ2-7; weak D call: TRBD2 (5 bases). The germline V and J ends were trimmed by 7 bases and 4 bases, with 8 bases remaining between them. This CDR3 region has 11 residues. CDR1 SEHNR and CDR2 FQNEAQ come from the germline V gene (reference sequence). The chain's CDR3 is CASTSPYEQYF. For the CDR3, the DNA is TGTGCCAGCACTAGCCCTTACGAGCAGTACTTC.

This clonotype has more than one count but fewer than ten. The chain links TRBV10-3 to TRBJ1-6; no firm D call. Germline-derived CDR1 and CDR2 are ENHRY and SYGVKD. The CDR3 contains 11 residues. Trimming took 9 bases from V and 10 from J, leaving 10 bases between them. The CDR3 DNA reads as TGTGCCATTCTTAAGGACTCACCCCTCCACTTT. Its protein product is CAILKDSPLHF.

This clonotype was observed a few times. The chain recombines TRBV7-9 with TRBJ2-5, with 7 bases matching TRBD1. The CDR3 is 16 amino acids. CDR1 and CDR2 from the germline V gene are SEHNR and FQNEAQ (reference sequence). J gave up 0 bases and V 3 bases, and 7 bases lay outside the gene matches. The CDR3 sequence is CASSLTGTDHQETQYF. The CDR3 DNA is TGTGCCAGCAGCTTGACCGGGACAGACCACCAAGAGACCCAGTACTTC.

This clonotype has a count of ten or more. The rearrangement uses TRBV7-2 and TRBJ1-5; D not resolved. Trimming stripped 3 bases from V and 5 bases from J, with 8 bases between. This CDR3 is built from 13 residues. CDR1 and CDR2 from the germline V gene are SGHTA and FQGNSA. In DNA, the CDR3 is TGTGCCAGCAGCTTCCAGTCCGATCAGCCCCAGCATTTT. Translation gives CASSFQSDQPQHF.

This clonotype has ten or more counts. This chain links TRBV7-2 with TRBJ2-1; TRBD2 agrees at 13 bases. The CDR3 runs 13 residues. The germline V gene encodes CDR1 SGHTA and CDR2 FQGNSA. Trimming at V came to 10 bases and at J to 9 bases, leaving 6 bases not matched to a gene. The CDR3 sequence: CATGLAGVPEQFF. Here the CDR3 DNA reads TGTGCCACAGGACTAGCGGGAGTCCCTGAGCAGTTCTTC.

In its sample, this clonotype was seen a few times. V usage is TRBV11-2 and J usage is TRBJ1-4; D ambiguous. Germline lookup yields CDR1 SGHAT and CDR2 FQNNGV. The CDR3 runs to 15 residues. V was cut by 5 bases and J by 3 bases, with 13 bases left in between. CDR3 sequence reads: CASSLDGNPNEKLFF. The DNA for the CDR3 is TGTGCCAGCAGCCTTGATGGGAACCCTAATGAAAAACTGTTTTTT.

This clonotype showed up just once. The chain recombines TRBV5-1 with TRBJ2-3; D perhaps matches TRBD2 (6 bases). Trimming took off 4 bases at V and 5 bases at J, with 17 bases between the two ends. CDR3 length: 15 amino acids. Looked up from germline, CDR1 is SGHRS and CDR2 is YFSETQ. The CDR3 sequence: CASSTGPGEEDTQYF. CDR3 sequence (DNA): TGCGCCAGCAGCACCGGGCCTGGGGAGGAAGATACGCAGTATTTT. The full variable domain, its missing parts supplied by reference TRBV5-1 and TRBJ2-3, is KAGVTQTPRYLIKTRGQQVTLSCSPISGHRSVSWYQQTPGQGLQFLFEYFSETQRNKGNFPGRFSGRQFSNSRSEMNVSTLELGDSALYLCASSTGPGEEDTQYFGPGTRLTVL.

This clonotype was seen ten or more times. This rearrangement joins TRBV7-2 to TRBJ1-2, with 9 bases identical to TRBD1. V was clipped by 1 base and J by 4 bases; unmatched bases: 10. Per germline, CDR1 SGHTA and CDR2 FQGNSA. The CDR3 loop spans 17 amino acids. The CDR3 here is CASSLDPTGGYSYGYTF. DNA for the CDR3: TGTGCCAGCAGCTTAGACCCAACAGGGGGCTATAGCTATGGCTACACCTTC.

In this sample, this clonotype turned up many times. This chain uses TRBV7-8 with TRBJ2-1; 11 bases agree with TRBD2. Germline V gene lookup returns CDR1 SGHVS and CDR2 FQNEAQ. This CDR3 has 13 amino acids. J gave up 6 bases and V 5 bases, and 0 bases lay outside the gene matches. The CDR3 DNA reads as TGTGCCAGCAGCGGACTAGCGGGCAATGAGCAGTTCTTC. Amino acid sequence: CASSGLAGNEQFF.

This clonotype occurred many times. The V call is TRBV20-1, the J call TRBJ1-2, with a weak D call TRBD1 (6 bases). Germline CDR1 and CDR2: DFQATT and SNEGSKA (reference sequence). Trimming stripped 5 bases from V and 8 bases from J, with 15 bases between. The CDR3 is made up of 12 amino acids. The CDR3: CSAAQGGRGYTF. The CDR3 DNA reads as TGCAGTGCTGCACAGGGAGGGCGAGGCTACACCTTC.

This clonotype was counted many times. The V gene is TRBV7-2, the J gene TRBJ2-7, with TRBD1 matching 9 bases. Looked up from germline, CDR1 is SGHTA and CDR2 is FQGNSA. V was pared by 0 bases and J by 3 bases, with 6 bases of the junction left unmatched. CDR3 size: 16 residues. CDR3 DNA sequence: TGTGCCAGCAGCTTAGCTCGAGGACAGGGGTTCTACGAGCAGTACTTC. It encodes CASSLARGQGFYEQYF.

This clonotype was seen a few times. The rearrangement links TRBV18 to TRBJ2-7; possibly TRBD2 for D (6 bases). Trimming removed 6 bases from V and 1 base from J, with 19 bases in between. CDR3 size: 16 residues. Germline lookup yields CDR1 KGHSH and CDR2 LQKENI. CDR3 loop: CASSETGGMLSYEQYF. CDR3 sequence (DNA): TGTGCCAGCTCGGAGACTGGCGGGATGCTGTCCTACGAGCAGTACTTC. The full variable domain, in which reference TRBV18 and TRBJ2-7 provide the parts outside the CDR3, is NAGVMQNPRHLVRRRGQEARLRCSPMKGHSHVYWYRQLPEEGLKFMVYLQKENIIDESGMPKERFSAEFPKEGPSILRIQQVVRGDSAAYFCASSETGGMLSYEQYFGPGTRLTVT.

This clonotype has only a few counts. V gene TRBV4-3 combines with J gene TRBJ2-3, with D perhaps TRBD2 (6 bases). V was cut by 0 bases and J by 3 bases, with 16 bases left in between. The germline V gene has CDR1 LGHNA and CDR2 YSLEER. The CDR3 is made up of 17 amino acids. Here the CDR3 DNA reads TGCGCCAGCAGCCAAGATCAGCTCGGGAGTGGAACAGATACGCAGTATTTT. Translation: CASSQDQLGSGTDTQYF.

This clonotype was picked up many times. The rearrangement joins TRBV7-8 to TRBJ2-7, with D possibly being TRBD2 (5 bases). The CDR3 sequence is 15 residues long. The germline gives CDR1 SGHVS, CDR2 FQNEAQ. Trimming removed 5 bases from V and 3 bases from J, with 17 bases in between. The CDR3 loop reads CASSIGMDWGYEQYF. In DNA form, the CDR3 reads TGTGCCAGCAGCATCGGGATGGATTGGGGCTACGAGCAGTACTTC.

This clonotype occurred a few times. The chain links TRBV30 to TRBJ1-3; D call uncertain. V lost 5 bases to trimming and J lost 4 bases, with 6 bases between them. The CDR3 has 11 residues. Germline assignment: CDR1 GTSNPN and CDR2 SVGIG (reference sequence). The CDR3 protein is CAWGEGNTIYF. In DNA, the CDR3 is TGTGCCTGGGGAGAAGGAAACACCATATATTTT.

Written as DNA, the CDR3 is TGTGCCAGCAGCCAAAACTGGGTTTCGGAGACCCAGTACTTC. Protein: CASSQNWVSETQYF. This chain connects TRBV7-8 to TRBJ2-5; D not certain. This CDR3 contains 14 residues. V lost 5 bases to trimming and J lost 5 bases, with 15 bases between them. Germline V lookup: CDR1 SGHVS, CDR2 FQNEAQ.

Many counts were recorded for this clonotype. As DNA, the CDR3 is TGTGCCAGCAGCCTCGGTGGGGGGGCAGAGACCCAGTACTTC. The encoded protein is CASSLGGGAETQYF. V usage is TRBV7-6 and J usage is TRBJ2-5; the D gene is possibly TRBD2 (7 bases). The CDR3 runs 14 residues. Trimming removed 5 bases from V and 4 bases from J, with 14 bases in between. Per germline, CDR1 SGHVS and CDR2 FNYEAQ.